By proportion, the clone carrying this T cell receptor (beta chain) is large. These data belong to a study of CD4 and CD8 cells across lung adenocarcinoma regions. Germline CDR1 reads MRHNA; CDR2 reads SNTAGT. CDR3 length: 13 amino acids. Trimming pared 5 bases from V and 6 bases from J, leaving 11 bases between. Via MiXCR, TCRdb re-called the PCR reads, giving one row per CDR3 protein. The sample lists 3,000 to 4,000 distinct CDR3 sequences; roughly two thirds were seen once. The V call is TRBV6-4, the J call TRBJ2-1, with D perhaps matching TRBD1 or TRBD2 (5 bases each). The clonotype was recovered from a female donor with lung adenocarcinoma. The CD4 and CD8 labels of this study may be unreliable. The material sequenced was CD8+ T cells from the margin of a lung tumor. CDR3 sequence reads: CASSSGTPNEQFF. The CDR3 nucleotides read TGTGCCAGCAGTTCCGGGACCCCCAATGAGCAGTTCTTC.